This TCR beta chain was sequenced during a study of T cell changes during pregnancy in multiple sclerosis. The table came from immunoSEQ multiplex PCR; TCRdb's copy has only in-frame clones and leaves some out. The sample has 35,000 to 50,000 clones, approximately 90% seen once; the top ten hold about 7%. The CDR3 extends over 12 amino acids. CDR1 MGHRA and CDR2 YSYEKL come from the germline V gene. The V and J ends lost 6 bases and 5 bases respectively, with 10 bases between them. Sequenced here: CD8+ T cells from peripheral blood mononuclear cells, sampled in the third trimester of pregnancy. The clonotype comes from a female donor with multiple sclerosis, enrolled in a pregnancy study. The chain carries TRBV4-1 and TRBJ2-5; tentative D call: TRBD2 (5 bases). The CDR3 DNA is TGCGCCAGCAGTCAGACGGGGGAGACCCAGTACTTC. Residues: CASSQTGETQYF.